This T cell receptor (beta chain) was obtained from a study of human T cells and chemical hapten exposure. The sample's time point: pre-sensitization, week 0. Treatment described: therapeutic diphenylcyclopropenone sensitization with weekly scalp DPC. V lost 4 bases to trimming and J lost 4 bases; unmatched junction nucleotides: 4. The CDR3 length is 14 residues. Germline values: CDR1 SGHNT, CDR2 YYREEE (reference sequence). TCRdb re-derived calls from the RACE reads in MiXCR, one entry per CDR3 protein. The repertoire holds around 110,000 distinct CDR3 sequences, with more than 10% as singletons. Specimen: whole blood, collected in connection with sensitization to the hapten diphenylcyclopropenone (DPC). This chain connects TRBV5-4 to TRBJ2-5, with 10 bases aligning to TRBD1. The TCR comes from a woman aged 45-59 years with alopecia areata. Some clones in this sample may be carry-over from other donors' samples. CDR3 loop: CASSIRQGAETQYF. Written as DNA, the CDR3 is TGTGCCAGCAGCATACGACAGGGGGCAGAGACCCAGTACTTC.